This TCR beta chain was found in a study of blood T cell repertoires in COVID-19. Study summary: Some COVID-19 samples were acute and others convalescent; all came from the United States, Italy and Spain.

Profiling relied on immunoSEQ multiplex PCR, and the TCRdb table lists in-frame clones only, not all of them. Here the sample spans about 280,000 clones, 70% to 90% being singletons. The length of the CDR3 is 15 residues. The junction had 8 bases not matched to a gene; V was cut back by 4 bases and J by 4 bases. From germline, CDR1 is SGHAT and CDR2 FQNNGV. The chain recombines TRBV11-2 with TRBJ1-1, with TRBD1 identical over 8 bases. This receptor was obtained from a man aged 18 to 29 with active or convalescent COVID-19. The sequenced sample was peripheral blood. The CDR3 is CASSSYRGTGTEAFF. CDR3 nucleotide sequence: TGTGCCAGCAGCTCCTACAGGGGGACAGGCACTGAAGCTTTCTTT.